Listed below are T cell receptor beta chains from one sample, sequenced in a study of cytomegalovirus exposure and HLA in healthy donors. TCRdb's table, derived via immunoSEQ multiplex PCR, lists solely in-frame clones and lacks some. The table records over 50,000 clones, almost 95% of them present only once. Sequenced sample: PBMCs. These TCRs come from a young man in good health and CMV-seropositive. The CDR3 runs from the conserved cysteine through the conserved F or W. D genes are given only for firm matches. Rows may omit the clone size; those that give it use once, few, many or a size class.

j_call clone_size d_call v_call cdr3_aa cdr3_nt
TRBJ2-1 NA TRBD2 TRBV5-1 CASRGTSGTNEQFF TGCGCCAGCAGAGGGACTAGCGGGACAAATGAGCAGTTCTTC
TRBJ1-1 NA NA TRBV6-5 CASSESTGREAFF TGTGCCAGCAGTGAATCTACAGGGCGTGAAGCTTTCTTT
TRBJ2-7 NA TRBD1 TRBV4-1 CASSQRGQGAYEQYF TGCGCCAGCAGCCAGCGAGGACAGGGGGCGTACGAGCAGTACTTC
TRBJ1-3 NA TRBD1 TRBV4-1 CASSPKGQRISGNTIYF TGCGCCAGCAGCCCTAAGGGACAGCGTATCTCTGGAAACACCATATATTTT
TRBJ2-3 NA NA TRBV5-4 CASSLGRLDTQYF TGTGCCAGCAGCTTGGGGAGATTAGATACGCAGTATTTT
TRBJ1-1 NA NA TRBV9 CASSVGVWSGRDTEAFF TGTGCCAGCAGCGTAGGAGTTTGGTCGGGCAGGGACACTGAAGCTTTCTTT
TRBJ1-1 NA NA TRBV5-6 CASSFTGGEAFF TGTGCCAGCAGCTTCACCGGAGGTGAAGCTTTCTTT
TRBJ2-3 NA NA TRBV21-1 CASSKIGDRVVDTQYF TGTGCCAGCAGCAAAATCGGGGACAGGGTTGTAGATACGCAGTATTTT
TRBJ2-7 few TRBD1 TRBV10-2 CASSATTGAEQYF TGCGCCAGCAGTGCGACCACAGGGGCCGAGCAGTACTTC
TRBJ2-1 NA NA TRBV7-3 CASSAPTGTYNEQFF TGTGCCAGCAGCGCGCCGACAGGAACCTACAATGAGCAGTTCTTC
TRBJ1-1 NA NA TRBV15 CATSRDHGLTTEAFF TGTGCCACCAGCAGAGATCATGGACTAACCACTGAAGCTTTCTTT
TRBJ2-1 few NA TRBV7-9 CASSLGVSTYNEQFF TGTGCCAGCAGCTTGGGCGTGTCAACCTACAATGAGCAGTTCTTC
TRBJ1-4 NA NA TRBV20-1 CSASRGEKLFF TGCAGTGCTAGTAGGGGGGAAAAACTGTTTTTT
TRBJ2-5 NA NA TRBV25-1 CASSEVGVWETQYF TGTGCCAGCAGTGAGGTGGGAGTGTGGGAGACCCAGTACTTC
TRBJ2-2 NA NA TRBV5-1 CASSLAGGDGELFF TGCGCCAGCAGCTTGGCGGGTGGAGACGGGGAGCTGTTTTTT
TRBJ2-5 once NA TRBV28 CASSSLSRVVAETQYF TGTGCCAGCAGTTCTTTATCGAGGGTCGTGGCGGAGACCCAGTACTTC
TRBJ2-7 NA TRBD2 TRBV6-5 CASSYWLAGGSYEQYF TGTGCCAGCAGTTACTGGCTAGCGGGAGGATCCTACGAGCAGTACTTC
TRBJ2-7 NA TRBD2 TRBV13 CASGRGVGEQYF TGTGCCAGCGGCCGGGGGGTCGGCGAGCAGTACTTC
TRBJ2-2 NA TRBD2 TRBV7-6 CASSLVVRRRREGRDGELFF TGTGCCAGCAGCTTAGTAGTCCGACGGCGGCGGGAGGGCCGGGACGGGGAGCTGTTTTTT
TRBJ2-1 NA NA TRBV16 CASSQSRVNEQFF TGTGCCAGCAGCCAATCTCGGGTCAATGAGCAGTTCTTC
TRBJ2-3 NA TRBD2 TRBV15 CATSREGNQGQREGPDTQYF TGTGCCACCAGCAGAGAGGGGAACCAGGGGCAGCGGGAGGGCCCGGATACGCAGTATTTT
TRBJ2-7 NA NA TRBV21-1 CASNVGGRVHEQYF TGTGCCAGCAATGTAGGGGGTAGGGTCCACGAGCAGTACTTC
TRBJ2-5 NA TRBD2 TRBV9 CASSVEAGGQETQYF TGTGCCAGCAGCGTAGAGGCGGGAGGGCAAGAGACCCAGTACTTC
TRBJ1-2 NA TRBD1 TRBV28 CASSPGTGGAYYGYTF TGTGCCAGCAGTCCCGGGACAGGGGGCGCGTATTATGGCTACACCTTC
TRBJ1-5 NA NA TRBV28 CASSKTGLGNQPQHF TGTGCCAGCAGTAAAACGGGGTTAGGCAATCAGCCCCAGCATTTT
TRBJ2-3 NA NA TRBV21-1 CASSGPTSGGTDTQYF TGTGCCAGCAGCGGGCCGACTAGCGGGGGCACAGATACGCAGTATTTT
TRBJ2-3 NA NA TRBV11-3 CASSFGRSTDTQYF TGTGCCAGCAGCTTTGGCAGGAGCACAGATACGCAGTATTTT
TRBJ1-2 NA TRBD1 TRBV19 CASSLTGGEIYGYTF TGTGCCAGTAGTCTTACAGGGGGTGAAATCTATGGCTACACCTTC
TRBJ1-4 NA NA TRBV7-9 CASSSGQGSNEKLFF TGTGCCAGCAGTTCCGGACAAGGGTCTAATGAAAAACTGTTTTTT
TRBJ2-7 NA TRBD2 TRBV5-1 CASRGLAGTSSYEQYF TGCGCCAGCAGGGGACTAGCGGGAACTAGCTCCTACGAGCAGTACTTC
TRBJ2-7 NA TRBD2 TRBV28 CASIWAGGPGEQYF TGTGCCAGCATTTGGGCGGGAGGGCCTGGCGAGCAGTACTTC
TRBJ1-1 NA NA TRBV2 CASRSGGTLNTEAFF TGTGCCAGCAGGTCCGGGGGAACACTGAACACTGAAGCTTTCTTT
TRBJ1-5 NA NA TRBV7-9 CASSLGITGYSNQPQHF TGTGCCAGCAGCTTAGGGATTACAGGGTATAGCAATCAGCCCCAGCATTTT
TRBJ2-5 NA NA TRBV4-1 CASSQAATGGETQYF TGCGCCAGCAGCCAAGCGGCGACCGGAGGTGAGACCCAGTACTTC
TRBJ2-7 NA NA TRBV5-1 CASSRKPSESLSPYEQYF TGCGCCAGCAGCAGGAAGCCATCGGAGTCCCTTAGCCCCTACGAGCAGTACTTC
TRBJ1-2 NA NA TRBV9 CASSGPGINYGYTF TGTGCCAGCAGCGGCCCAGGGATTAACTATGGCTACACCTTC
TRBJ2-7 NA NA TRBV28 CASRRTGTALYEQYF TGTGCCAGCAGACGGACCGGGACTGCCCTTTACGAGCAGTACTTC
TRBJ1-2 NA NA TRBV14 CASSLKATLLNYGYTF TGTGCCAGCAGCCTCAAGGCCACACTACTTAACTATGGCTACACCTTC
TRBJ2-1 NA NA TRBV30 CAWRKGDVLDEQFF TGTGCCTGGAGAAAGGGGGACGTCCTGGATGAGCAGTTCTTC
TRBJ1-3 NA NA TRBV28 CASSFRGGGNTIYF TGTGCCAGCAGTTTTCGGGGGGGTGGAAACACCATATATTTT
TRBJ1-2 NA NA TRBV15 CATSRLPHRDGYTF TGTGCCACCAGCAGGCTCCCTCACAGGGATGGCTACACCTTC
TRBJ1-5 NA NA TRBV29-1 CSVVWGGSNQPQHF TGCAGCGTTGTATGGGGGGGGAGCAATCAGCCCCAGCATTTT
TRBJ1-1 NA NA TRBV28 CASSFVPGDGLAEAFF TGTGCCAGCAGTTTTGTGCCAGGGGATGGGTTGGCTGAAGCTTTCTTT